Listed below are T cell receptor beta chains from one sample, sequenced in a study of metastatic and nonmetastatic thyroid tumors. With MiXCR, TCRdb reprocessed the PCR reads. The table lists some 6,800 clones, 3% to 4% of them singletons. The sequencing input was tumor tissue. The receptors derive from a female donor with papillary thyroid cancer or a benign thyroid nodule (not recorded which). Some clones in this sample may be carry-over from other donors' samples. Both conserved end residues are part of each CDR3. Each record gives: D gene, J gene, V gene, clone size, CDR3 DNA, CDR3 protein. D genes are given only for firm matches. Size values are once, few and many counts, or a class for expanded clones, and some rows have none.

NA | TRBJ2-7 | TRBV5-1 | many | TGCGCCAGCAGCTTGGGTGACGGAAGCTCCTACGAGCAGTACTTC | CASSLGDGSSYEQYF
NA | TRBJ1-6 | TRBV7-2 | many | TGTGCCGCCCGCCGAGGACTTGGTTCACCCCTCCACTTT | CAARRGLGSPLHF
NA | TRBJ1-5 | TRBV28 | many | TGTGCCAGCAGTCAAGTCAATCAGCCCCAGCATTTT | CASSQVNQPQHF
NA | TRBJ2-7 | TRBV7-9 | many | TGTGCCAGCAGCCCACCCGGGTTGTTCTACGAGCAGTACTTC | CASSPPGLFYEQYF
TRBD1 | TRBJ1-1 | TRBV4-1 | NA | TGCGTCGGCAGCCGGTCAGGGGGCGCGGGCACTGAAGCTTTCTTT | CVGSRSGGAGTEAFF
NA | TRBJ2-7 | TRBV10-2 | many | TGCGCCAGCAGTGGGCCGGGCGTCTACGAGCAGTACTTC | CASSGPGVYEQYF
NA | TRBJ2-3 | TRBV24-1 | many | TGTGCCACCAGTGATTTGCAGGGGCTCACAGATACGCAGTATTTT | CATSDLQGLTDTQYF
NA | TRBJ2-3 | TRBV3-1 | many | TGTGCCAGCAGCCGCTTGGGGGGGCCGGATACGCAGTATTTT | CASSRLGGPDTQYF
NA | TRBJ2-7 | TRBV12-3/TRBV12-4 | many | TGTGCCAGCAGTTTAGCGGCGTGGCTGTACGAGCAGTACTTC | CASSLAAWLYEQYF
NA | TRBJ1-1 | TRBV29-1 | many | TGCAGCGGAAGAGCAGGGGAGAGCCTCACTGAAGCTTTCTTT | CSGRAGESLTEAFF
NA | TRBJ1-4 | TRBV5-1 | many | TGCGCCAGCGGAAGGGACGAGGAGGAAAAACTGTTTTTT | CASGRDEEEKLFF
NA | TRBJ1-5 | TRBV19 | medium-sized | TGTGCCAGTAGTATAGATGGCCCCTCCGGGGCAGTAAATCAGCCCCAGCATTTT | CASSIDGPSGAVNQPQHF
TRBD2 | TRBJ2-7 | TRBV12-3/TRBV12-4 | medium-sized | TGTGCCAGCAGTGCCTCTAGCGGGAGCTACGAGCAGTACTTC | CASSASSGSYEQYF
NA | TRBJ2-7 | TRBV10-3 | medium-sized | TGTGCCATCAGCGCAACGTCTTGGGAGCAGTACTTC | CAISATSWEQYF
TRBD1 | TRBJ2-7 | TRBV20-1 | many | TGCAGTGCTAAACGGACAGGGACGACCGAGCAGTACTTC | CSAKRTGTTEQYF
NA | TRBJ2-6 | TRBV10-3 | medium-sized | TGTGCCATTTCGACGCCTGGGGCCAACGTCCTGACTTTC | CAISTPGANVLTF
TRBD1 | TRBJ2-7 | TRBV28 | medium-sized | TGTGCCAGCAGCCCGGACAGGGGGCATAGGGAGCAGTACTTC | CASSPDRGHREQYF
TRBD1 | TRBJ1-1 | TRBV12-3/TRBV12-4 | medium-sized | TGTGCCAGCAGTTTACCGGGCCCAGGGGGTTGGGGCACTGAAGCTTTCTTT | CASSLPGPGGWGTEAFF
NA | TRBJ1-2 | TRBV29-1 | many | TGCAGCGTTGAATATCAGGGGTTAAACTATGGCTACACCTTC | CSVEYQGLNYGYTF
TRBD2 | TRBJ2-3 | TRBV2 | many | TGTGCCAGCAGTGAGGGGACTAAGACGACGCAGTATTTT | CASSEGTKTTQYF